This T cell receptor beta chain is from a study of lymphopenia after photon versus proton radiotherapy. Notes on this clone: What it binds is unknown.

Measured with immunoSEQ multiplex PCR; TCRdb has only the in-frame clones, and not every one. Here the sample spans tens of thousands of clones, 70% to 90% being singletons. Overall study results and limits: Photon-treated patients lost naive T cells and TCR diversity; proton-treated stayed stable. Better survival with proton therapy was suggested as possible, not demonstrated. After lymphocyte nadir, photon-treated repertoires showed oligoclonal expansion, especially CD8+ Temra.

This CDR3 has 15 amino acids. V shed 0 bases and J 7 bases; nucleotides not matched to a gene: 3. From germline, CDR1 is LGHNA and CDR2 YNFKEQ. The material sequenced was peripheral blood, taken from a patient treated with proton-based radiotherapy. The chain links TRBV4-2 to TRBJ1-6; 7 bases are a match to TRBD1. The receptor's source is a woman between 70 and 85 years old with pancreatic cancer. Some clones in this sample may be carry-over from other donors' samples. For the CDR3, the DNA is TGTGCCAGCAGCCAAGATGGGACAGAAAATTCACCCCTCCACTTT. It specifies CASSQDGTENSPLHF.